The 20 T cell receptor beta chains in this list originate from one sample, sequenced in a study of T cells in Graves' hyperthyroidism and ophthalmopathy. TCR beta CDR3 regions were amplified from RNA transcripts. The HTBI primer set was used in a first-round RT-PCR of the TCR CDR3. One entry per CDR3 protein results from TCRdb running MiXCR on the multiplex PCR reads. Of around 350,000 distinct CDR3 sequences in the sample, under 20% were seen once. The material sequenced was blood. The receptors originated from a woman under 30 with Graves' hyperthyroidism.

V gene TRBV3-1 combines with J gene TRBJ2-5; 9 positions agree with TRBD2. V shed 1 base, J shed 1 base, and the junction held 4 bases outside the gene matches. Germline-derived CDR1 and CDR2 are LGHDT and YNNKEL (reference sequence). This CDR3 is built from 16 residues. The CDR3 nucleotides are TGTGCCAGCAGCCAAGCAATAGCGGGGGCCCAAGAGACCCAGTACTTC. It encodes CASSQAIAGAQETQYF.

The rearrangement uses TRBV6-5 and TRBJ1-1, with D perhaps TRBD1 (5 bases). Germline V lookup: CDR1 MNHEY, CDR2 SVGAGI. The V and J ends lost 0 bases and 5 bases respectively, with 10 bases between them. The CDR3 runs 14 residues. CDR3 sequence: CASSYSLEGTEAFF. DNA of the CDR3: TGTGCCAGCAGTTACTCGTTGGAGGGGACTGAAGCTTTCTTT.

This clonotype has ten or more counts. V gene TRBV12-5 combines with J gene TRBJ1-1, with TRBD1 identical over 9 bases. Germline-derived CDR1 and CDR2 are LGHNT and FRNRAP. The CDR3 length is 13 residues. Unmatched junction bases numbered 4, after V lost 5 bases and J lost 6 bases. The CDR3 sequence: CASGVTGGSEAFF. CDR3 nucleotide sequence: TGTGCTAGTGGTGTTACAGGGGGCTCTGAAGCTTTCTTT.

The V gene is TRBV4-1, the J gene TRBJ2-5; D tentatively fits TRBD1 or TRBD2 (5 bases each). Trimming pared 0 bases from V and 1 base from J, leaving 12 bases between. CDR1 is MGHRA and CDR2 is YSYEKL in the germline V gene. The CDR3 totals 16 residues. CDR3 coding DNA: TGCGCCAGCAGCCAAGATCATCGAGGGGCCCAAGAGACCCAGTACTTC. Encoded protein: CASSQDHRGAQETQYF.

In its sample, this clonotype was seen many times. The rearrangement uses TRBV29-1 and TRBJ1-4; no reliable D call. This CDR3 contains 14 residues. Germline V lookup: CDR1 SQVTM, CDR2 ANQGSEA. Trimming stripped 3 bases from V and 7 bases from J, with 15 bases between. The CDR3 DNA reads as TGCAGCGTTGATGCCGCGGGTTTTGGTGAAAAACTGTTTTTT. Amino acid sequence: CSVDAAGFGEKLFF.

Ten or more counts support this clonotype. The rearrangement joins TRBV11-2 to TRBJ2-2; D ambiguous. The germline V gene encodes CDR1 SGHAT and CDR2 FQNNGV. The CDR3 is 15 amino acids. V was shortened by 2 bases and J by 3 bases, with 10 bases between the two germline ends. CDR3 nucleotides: TGTGCCAGCAGCTTAACCCAGCGATACACCGGGGAGCTGTTTTTT. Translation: CASSLTQRYTGELFF.

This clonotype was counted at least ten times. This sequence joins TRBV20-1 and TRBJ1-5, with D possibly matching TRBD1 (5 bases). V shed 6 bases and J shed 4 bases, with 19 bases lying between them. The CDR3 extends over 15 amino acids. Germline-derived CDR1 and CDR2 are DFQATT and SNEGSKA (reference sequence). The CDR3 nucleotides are TGCAGTGCCCAGCGCCGCCGACAGTTTAATCAGCCCCAGCATTTT. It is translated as CSAQRRRQFNQPQHF.

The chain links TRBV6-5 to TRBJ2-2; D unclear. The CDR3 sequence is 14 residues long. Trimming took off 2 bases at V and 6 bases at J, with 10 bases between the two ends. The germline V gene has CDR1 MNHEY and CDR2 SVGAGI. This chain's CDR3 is CASSYLPEPGELFF. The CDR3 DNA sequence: TGTGCCAGCAGTTACCTCCCTGAACCCGGGGAGCTGTTTTTT.

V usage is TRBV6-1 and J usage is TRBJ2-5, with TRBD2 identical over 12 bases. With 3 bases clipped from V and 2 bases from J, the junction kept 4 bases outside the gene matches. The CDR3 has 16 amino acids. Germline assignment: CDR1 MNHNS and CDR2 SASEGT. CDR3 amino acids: CASSELTSGGQETQYF. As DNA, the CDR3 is TGTGCCAGCAGTGAGTTGACTAGCGGGGGACAAGAGACCCAGTACTTC.

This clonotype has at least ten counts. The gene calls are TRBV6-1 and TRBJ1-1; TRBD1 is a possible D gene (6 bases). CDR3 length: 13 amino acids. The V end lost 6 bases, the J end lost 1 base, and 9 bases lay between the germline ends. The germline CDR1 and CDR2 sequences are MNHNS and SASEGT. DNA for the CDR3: TGTGCCAGCAGGAGACAGGAGAACACTGAAGCTTTCTTT. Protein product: CASRRQENTEAFF.

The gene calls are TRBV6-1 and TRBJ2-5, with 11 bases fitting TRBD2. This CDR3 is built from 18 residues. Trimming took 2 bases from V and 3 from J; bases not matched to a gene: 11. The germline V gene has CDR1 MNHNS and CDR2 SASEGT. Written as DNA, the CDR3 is TGTGCCAGCAGTGAACTAGCGGGGGGCTCCCGGCTCGAAGAGACCCAGTACTTC. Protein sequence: CASSELAGGSRLEETQYF.

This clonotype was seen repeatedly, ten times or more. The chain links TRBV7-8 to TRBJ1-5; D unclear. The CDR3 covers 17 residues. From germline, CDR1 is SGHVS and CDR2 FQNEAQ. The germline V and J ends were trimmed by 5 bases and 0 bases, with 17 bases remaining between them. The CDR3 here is CASSPDRRSYSNQPQHF. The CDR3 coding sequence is TGTGCCAGCAGCCCGGACCGTCGGTCCTATAGCAATCAGCCCCAGCATTTT. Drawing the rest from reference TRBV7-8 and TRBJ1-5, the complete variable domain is GAGVSQSPRYKVAKRGQDVALRCDPISGHVSLFWYQQALGQGPEFLTYFQNEAQLDKSGLPSDRFFAERPEGSVSTLKIQRTQQEDSAVYLCASSPDRRSYSNQPQHFGDGTRLSIL.

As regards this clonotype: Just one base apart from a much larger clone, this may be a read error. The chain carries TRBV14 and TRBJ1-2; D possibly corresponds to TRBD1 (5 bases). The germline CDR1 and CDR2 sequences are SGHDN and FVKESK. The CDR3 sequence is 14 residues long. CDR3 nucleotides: TGTGCCAGCAGCCATGGTCTGGGGCGCCTTGGCTACGCCTTC. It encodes CASSHGLGRLGYAF.

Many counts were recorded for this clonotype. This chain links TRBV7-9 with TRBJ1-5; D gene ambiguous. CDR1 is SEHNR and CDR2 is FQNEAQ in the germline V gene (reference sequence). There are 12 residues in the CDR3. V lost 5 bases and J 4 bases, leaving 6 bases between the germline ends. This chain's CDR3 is CASSPTNQPQHF. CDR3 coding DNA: TGTGCCAGCAGCCCCACAAATCAGCCCCAGCATTTT.

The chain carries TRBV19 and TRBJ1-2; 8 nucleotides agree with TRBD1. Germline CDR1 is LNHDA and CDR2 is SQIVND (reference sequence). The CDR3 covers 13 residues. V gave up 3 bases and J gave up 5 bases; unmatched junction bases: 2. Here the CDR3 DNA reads TGTGCCAGTAGTATTCGGACAGGGTATGGCTACACCTTC. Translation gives CASSIRTGYGYTF.

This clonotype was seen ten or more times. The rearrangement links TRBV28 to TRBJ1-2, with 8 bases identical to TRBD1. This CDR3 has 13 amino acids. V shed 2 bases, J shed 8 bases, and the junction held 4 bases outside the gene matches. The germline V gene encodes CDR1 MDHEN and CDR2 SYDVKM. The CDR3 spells CASSLGQGEGYTF. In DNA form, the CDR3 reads TGTGCCAGCAGTTTAGGACAGGGTGAGGGCTACACCTTC.

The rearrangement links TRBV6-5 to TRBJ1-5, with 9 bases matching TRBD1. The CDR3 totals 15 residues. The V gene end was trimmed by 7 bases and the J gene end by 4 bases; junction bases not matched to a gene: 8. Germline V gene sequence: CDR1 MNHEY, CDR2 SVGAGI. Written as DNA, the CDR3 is TGTGCCAGCATTTTCGACAGGGGGTTTAATCAGCCCCAGCATTTT. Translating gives CASIFDRGFNQPQHF.

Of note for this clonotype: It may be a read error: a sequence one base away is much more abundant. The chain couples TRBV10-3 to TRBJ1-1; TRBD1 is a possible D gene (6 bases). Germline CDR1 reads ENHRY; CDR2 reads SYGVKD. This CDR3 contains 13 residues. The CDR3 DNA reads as TGTGTCATCAGGAACCAGGGGTACACTGAAGCTTTCTTT. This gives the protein CVIRNQGYTEAFF.

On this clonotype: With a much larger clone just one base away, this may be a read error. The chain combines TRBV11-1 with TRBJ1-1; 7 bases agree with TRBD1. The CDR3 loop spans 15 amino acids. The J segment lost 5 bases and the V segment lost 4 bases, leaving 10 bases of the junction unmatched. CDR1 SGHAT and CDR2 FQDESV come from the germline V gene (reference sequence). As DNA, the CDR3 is TGTGCCAGCAGCTCCGGGACAGTGACGGGGACTGAAGCTTTCTTT. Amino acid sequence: CASSSGTVTGTEAFF.

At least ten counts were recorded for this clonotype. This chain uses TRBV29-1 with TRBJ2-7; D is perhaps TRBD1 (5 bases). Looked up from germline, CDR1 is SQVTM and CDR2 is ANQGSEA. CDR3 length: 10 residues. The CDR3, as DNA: TGCAGGGGGCCGCTCTACGAGCAGTACTTC. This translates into CRGPLYEQYF.